This T cell receptor beta chain was retrieved from a study of blood T cell repertoires in COVID-19. About the study: Donors in the United States, Italy and Spain gave samples during acute or convalescent COVID-19. The analysed material was cDNA or gDNA that came from T cells, B-cell-depleted T cells, or PBMCs.

J lost 2 bases, V lost 4 bases, and 4 bases had no gene match. In germline, CDR1 is MNHNS, CDR2 SASEGT. CDR3 length: 16 residues. Per the authors' pipeline: From reference gene primer amplification, estimates of nucleated cell counts were derived. Produced via immunoSEQ multiplex PCR; TCRdb's table is partial and in-frame only. For V, J and clone size, that table is used; D and trimming come from the DNA. The data contain tens of thousands of clones, roughly nine tenths of them seen just once; the ten biggest clones take up about 7.3%. Sequencing was carried out using peripheral blood. The chain recombines TRBV6-1 with TRBJ2-3; TRBD2 matches 12 bases. This clonotype was obtained from a woman aged 60 to 75 with active or convalescent COVID-19. CDR3 in DNA: TGTGCCAGCAGTGGGACTAGCGGGAAGGTCACAGATACGCAGTATTTT. This translates into CASSGTSGKVTDTQYF.